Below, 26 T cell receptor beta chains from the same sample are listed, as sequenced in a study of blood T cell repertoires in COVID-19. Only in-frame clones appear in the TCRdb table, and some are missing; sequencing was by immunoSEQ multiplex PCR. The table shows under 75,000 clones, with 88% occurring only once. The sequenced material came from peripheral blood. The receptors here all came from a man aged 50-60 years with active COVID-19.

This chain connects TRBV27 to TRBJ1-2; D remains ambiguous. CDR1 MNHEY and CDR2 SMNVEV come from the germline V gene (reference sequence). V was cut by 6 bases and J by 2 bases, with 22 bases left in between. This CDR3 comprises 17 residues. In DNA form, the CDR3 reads TGTGCCAGCAGGACGACACTCTTCAAAGGACTGAACTATGGCTACACCTTC. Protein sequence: CASRTTLFKGLNYGYTF.

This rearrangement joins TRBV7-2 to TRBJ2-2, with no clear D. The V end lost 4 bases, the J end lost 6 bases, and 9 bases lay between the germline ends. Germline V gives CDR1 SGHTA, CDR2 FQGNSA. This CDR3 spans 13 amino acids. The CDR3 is CASSSVVAGELFF. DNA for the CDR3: TGTGCCAGCAGCTCGGTGGTCGCCGGGGAGCTGTTTTTT.

CDR3 sequence reads: CASSPRTGWSYNSPLHF. DNA for the CDR3: TGTGCCAGCAGTCCCCGGACAGGTTGGTCCTATAATTCACCCCTCCACTTT. This chain links TRBV6-2 or TRBV6-3 with TRBJ1-6; 7 nucleotides agree with TRBD1. Germline loops: CDR1 MNHEY, CDR2 SVGEGT. This CDR3 comprises 17 residues. Losses at the gene ends were 5 bases for V and 1 base for J; bases not matched to a gene: 8.

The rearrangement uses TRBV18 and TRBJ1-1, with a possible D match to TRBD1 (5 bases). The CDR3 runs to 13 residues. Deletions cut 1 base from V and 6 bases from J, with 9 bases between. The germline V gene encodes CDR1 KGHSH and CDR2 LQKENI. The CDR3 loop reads CASSPQGEAEAFF. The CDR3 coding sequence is TGTGCCAGCTCACCACAAGGGGAGGCTGAAGCTTTCTTT.

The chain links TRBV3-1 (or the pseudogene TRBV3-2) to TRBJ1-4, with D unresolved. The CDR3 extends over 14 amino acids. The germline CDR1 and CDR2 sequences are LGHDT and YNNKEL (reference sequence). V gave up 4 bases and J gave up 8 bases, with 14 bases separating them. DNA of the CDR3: TGTGCCAGCAGCCCCTTGGCGGGGAGGGAAAAACTGTTTTTT. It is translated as CASSPLAGREKLFF.

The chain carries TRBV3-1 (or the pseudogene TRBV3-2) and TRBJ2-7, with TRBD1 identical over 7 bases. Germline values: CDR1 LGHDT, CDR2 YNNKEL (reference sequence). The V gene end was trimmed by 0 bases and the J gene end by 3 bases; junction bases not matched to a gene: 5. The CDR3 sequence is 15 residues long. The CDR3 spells CASSQEGNRGYEQYF. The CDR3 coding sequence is TGTGCCAGCAGCCAAGAAGGCAACAGGGGCTACGAGCAGTACTTC.

The CDR3 bases are TGTGCCTGGAATCCAGGGCCATCATACGAGCAGTACTTC. Amino acid sequence: CAWNPGPSYEQYF. The chain has TRBV30 and TRBJ2-7, with D maybe TRBD1 (5 bases). Trimming removed 4 bases at V and 4 bases at J, with 14 bases between. This CDR3 region has 13 residues. Germline-derived CDR1 and CDR2 are GTSNPN and SVGIG (reference sequence).

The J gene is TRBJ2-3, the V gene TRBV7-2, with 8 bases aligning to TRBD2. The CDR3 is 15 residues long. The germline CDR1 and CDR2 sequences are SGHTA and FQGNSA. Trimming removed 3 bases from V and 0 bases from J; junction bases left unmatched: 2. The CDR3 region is CASSFSGVSTDTQYF. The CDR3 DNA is TGTGCCAGCAGCTTTAGCGGGGTGAGCACAGATACGCAGTATTTT.

CDR3 nucleotides: TGCGCCAGCAGCTTGGGGAGGGTACTGGATTCACCCCTCCACTTT. Translating it yields CASSLGRVLDSPLHF. V and J are TRBV5-1 and TRBJ1-6; no clear D gene. CDR3 length: 15 amino acids. V was shortened by 0 bases and J by 8 bases, with 12 bases between the two germline ends. Germline lookup yields CDR1 SGHRS and CDR2 YFSETQ.

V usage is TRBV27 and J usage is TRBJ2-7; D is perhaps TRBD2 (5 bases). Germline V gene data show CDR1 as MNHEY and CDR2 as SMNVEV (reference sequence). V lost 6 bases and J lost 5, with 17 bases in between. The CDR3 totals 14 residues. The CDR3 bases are TGTGCCAGCAGCCTAAGCACTTACGGGGACGAGCAGTACTTC. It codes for CASSLSTYGDEQYF.

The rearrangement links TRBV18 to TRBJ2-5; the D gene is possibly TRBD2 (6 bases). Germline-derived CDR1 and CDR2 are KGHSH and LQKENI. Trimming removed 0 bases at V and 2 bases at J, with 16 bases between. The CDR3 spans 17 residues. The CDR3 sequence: CASSPPWRGDLQETQYF. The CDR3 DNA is TGTGCCAGCTCACCACCGTGGCGGGGAGACCTACAAGAGACCCAGTACTTC.

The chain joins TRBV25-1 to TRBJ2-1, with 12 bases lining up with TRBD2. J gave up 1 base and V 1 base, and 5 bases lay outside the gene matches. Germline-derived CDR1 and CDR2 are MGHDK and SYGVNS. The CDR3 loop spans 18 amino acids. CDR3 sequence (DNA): TGTGCCAGCAGTGAATCCCGACTAGCGGGGGAGTCCTACAATGAGCAGTTCTTC. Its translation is CASSESRLAGESYNEQFF.

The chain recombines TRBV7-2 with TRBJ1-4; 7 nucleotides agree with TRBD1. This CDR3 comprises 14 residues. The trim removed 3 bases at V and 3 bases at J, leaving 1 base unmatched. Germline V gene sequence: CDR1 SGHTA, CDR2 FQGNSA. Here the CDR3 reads CASSFRGANEKLFF. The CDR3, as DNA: TGTGCCAGCAGCTTCAGGGGGGCTAATGAAAAACTGTTTTTT.

CDR3 region: CASRLQGGVQFF. CDR3 sequence (DNA): TGTGCCAGCAGACTACAGGGGGGAGTACAGTTCTTC. The V gene is TRBV12-3 or TRBV12-4, the J gene TRBJ2-1; TRBD1 matches at 8 bases. Trimming removed 6 bases from V and 13 bases from J; junction bases left unmatched: 8. This CDR3 region has 12 residues.

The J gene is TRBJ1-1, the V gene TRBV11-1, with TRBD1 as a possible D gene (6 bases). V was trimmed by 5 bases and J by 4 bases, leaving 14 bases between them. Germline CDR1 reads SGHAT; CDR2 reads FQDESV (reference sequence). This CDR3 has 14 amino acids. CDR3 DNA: TGTGCCAGCAGCCGGGGGGGCCCGGGCACTGAAGCTTTCTTT. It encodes CASSRGGPGTEAFF.

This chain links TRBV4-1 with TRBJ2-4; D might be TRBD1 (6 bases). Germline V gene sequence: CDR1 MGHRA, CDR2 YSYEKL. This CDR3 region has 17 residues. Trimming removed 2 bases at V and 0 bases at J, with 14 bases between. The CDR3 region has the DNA TGCGCCAGCAGCCAACAAGTTCCAGGGGTAGCCAAAAACATTCAGTACTTC. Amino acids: CASSQQVPGVAKNIQYF.

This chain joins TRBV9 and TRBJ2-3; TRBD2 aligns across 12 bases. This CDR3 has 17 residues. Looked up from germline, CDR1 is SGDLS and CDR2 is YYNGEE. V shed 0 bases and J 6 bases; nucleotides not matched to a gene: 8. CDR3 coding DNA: TGTGCCAGCAGCGTAGCCCCGACTAGCGGGGGTGACGATACGCAGTATTTT. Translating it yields CASSVAPTSGGDDTQYF.

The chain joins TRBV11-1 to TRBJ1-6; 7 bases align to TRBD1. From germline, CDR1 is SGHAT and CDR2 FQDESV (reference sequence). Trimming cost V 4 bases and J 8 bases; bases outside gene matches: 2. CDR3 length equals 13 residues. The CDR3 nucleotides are TGTGCCAGCAGCTCTGACAGGGATTCACCCCTCCACTTT. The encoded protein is CASSSDRDSPLHF.

In DNA form, the CDR3 reads TGTGCCAGCAGTCTCCTTGGAGCGATGCAGCAGTTCTTC. This codes for CASSLLGAMQQFF. The J gene is TRBJ2-1, the V gene TRBV12-3 or TRBV12-4; D remains unclear. V lost 5 bases to trimming and J lost 11 bases, with 16 bases between them. The CDR3 consists of 13 residues.

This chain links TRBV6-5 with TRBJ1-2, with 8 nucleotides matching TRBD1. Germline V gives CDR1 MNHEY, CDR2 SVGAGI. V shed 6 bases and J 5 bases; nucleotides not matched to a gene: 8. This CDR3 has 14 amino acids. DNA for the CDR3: TGTGCCAGCAGGGTCCCAGGGGGCTGGTATGGCTACACCTTC. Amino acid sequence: CASRVPGGWYGYTF.

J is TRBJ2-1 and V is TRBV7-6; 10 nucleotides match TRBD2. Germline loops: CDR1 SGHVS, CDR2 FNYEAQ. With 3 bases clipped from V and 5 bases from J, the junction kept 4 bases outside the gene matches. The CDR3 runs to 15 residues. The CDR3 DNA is TGTGCCAGCAGCTTCGGACTAGCGGAGAACAATGAGCAGTTCTTC. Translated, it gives CASSFGLAENNEQFF.

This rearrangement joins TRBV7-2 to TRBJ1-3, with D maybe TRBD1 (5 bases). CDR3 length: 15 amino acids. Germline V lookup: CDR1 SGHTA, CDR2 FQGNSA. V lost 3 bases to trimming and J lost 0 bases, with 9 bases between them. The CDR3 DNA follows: TGTGCCAGCAGCTTCAGGGCCACCTCTGGAAACACCATATATTTT. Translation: CASSFRATSGNTIYF.

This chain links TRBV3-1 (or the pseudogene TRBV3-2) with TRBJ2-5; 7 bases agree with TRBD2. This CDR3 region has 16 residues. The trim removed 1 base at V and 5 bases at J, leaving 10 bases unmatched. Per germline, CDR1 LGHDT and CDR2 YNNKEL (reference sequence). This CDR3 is CASSQVGGTGGETQYF. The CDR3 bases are TGTGCCAGCAGCCAAGTGGGGGGAACGGGAGGTGAGACCCAGTACTTC.

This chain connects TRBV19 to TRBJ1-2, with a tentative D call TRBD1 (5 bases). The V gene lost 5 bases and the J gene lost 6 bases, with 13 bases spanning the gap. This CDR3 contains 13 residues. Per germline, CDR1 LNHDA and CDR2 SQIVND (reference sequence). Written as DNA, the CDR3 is TGTGCCAGTAGTCCAAAGTGGGGGGATGGCTACACCTTC. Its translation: CASSPKWGDGYTF.

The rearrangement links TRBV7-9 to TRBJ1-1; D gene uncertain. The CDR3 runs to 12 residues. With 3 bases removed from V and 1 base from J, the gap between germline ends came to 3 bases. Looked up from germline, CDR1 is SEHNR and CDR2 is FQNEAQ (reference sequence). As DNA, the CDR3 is TGTGCCAGCAGCTTTCAGAACACTGAAGCTTTCTTT. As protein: CASSFQNTEAFF.

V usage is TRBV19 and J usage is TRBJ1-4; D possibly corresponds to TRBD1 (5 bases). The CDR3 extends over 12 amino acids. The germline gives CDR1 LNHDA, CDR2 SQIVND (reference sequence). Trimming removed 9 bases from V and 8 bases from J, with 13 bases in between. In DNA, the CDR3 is TGTGCCAGCCGGGGGGTAGGCGAAAAACTGTTTTTT. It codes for CASRGVGEKLFF.